This is a list of T cell receptor beta chains from one sample in a study of T cells in tuberculosis. The assay was immunoSEQ multiplex PCR, and TCRdb's table has in-frame clones only and misses some. The sample consists of 30,000 to 40,000 clones, approximately 96% of them appearing once. Sample: PBMCs. Receptors were obtained from a donor aged 10-29 years with latent tuberculosis or without tuberculosis infection. Each CDR3 is given with its conserved first and last residue. D genes are given only for firm matches. The size entry is marked missing in some rows and otherwise reads once, few, many or a size class.

TRBJ2-7	TRBD1	TRBV9	.	TGTGCCAGCAGCCCACAGACGGGACAGGGCTCCTACGAGCAGTACTTC	CASSPQTGQGSYEQYF
TRBJ1-1	.	TRBV5-4	.	TGTGCCAGCAGCTTGGACGGGACTGAAGCTTTCTTT	CASSLDGTEAFF
TRBJ2-7	.	TRBV19	.	TGTGCCAGTAGTGTGGGGCCTTACTCCTACGAGCAGTACTTC	CASSVGPYSYEQYF
TRBJ1-3	.	TRBV7-6	.	TGTGCCATTTCGGACAGCTCGGTGAACACCATATATTTT	CAISDSSVNTIYF
TRBJ2-1	.	TRBV11-3	few	TGTGCCAGCAGCTTAGGGGGGCCGCACTACAATGAGCAGTTCTTC	CASSLGGPHYNEQFF
TRBJ2-1	TRBD2	TRBV5-1	.	TGCGCCAGCAGCGGTGGGACTAGCGAGCAGTTCTTC	CASSGGTSEQFF
TRBJ2-1	TRBD2	TRBV5-1	.	TGCGCCAGCAGCACACCGGGACTAGCGGGAGGGCACAATGAGCAGTTCTTC	CASSTPGLAGGHNEQFF
TRBJ2-2	TRBD2	TRBV9	.	TGTGCCAGCAGCGCGGGACTAGCGGGGGCCATGAACACCGGGGAGCTGTTTTTT	CASSAGLAGAMNTGELFF
TRBJ2-7	.	TRBV21-1	.	TGTGCCAGCAGCAAAGGTCAGGGGACAGGGCTTTTCGAGCAGTACTTC	CASSKGQGTGLFEQYF
TRBJ2-3	.	TRBV7-3	once	TGTGCCAGCAGCCCAGATGGGGCCCCCGGGGGAGATACGCAGTATTTT	CASSPDGAPGGDTQYF
TRBJ2-1	TRBD2	TRBV5-1	.	TGCGCCAGCAGCCCCCGAGGTAGCGGGGTCCCCAATGAGCAGTTCTTC	CASSPRGSGVPNEQFF
TRBJ1-2	TRBD1	TRBV28	.	TGTGCCAGCAGTAGCTTCTCCGGGACAGAGTTTAACTATGGCTACACCTTC	CASSSFSGTEFNYGYTF
TRBJ1-2	.	TRBV6-5	.	TGTGCCAGCAGTTACTCATTGTACCCGACTCCTTATGGCTACACCTTC	CASSYSLYPTPYGYTF
TRBJ2-5	TRBD1	TRBV5-1	.	TGCGCCAGCAGCTTGAACAGGGGGCCAGAGACCCAGTACTTC	CASSLNRGPETQYF
TRBJ2-7	.	TRBV7-9	.	TGTGCCAGCAGCTTGGGCAGCAACTACGAGCAGTACTTC	CASSLGSNYEQYF
TRBJ1-1	TRBD1	TRBV27	.	TGTGCCAGCAGGAAATACGGGACAGGAGCGAACACTGAAGCTTTCTTT	CASRKYGTGANTEAFF
TRBJ2-5	TRBD1	TRBV5-1	.	TGCGCCAGCAGCTTTACAGGGGGACAAGAGACCCAGTACTTC	CASSFTGGQETQYF
TRBJ1-1	TRBD1	TRBV5-8	.	TGTGCCAGCAGCGGGGGACAGCTGGACACTGAAGCTTTCTTT	CASSGGQLDTEAFF
TRBJ1-1	.	TRBV12-5	once	TGTGCTAGTGGGCCCAGAAACATGAACACTGAAGCTTTCTTT	CASGPRNMNTEAFF
TRBJ2-2	.	TRBV18	.	TGTGCCAGCTCACCCTCACAACTAGCCATGACCGGGGAGCTGTTTTTT	CASSPSQLAMTGELFF
TRBJ2-1	TRBD2	TRBV7-8	.	TGTGCCAGCAGCGCTTTAGCGGGAGGCTATGAGCAGTTCTTC	CASSALAGGYEQFF
TRBJ2-7	.	TRBV19	.	TGTGCCAGTAGCCGGGACATGTCCTACGAGCAGTACTTC	CASSRDMSYEQYF
TRBJ2-2	TRBD1	TRBV28	.	TGTGCCAGCAGTCCCCCGGACAGGGGGCGCGGCGGGGAGCTGTTTTTT	CASSPPDRGRGGELFF
TRBJ1-3	.	TRBV5-1	.	TGCGCCAGCACCCCCGGTGGACAGTTCTCTGGAAACACCATATATTTT	CASTPGGQFSGNTIYF
TRBJ1-3	.	TRBV30	.	TGTGCCTGGACGAACCGGGGAGATCCGAACACCATATATTTT	CAWTNRGDPNTIYF
TRBJ2-1	.	TRBV5-1	.	TGCGCCAGCAGGCTTGGGCCTACGTCGTCCTACAATGAGCAGTTCTTC	CASRLGPTSSYNEQFF
TRBJ2-1	TRBD2	TRBV19	.	TGTGCCAGTAGTAGAGGCGGGAGCTCCTACAATGAGCAGTTCTTC	CASSRGGSSYNEQFF
TRBJ1-3	TRBD1	TRBV28	few	TGTGCCAGCAGTGACAGGGACACTAGCTACACCATATATTTT	CASSDRDTSYTIYF
TRBJ1-1	.	TRBV25-1	.	TGTGCCAGCAGTAACCGAGCGGGAACAACTGAAGCTTTCTTT	CASSNRAGTTEAFF
TRBJ2-3	TRBD2	TRBV25-1	.	TGTGCCAGCAGTGAAGGGCGGGCTAGCGGGAGGACAGATACGCAGTATTTT	CASSEGRASGRTDTQYF
TRBJ1-1	.	TRBV5-1	.	TGCGCCAGCAGCTTGATGGGGGCGGATGAAGCTTTCTTT	CASSLMGADEAFF
TRBJ1-2	.	TRBV2	.	TGTGCCAGCAAGACCGACAGTTACTATGGCTACACCTTC	CASKTDSYYGYTF